A single sample gave rise to the 13 T cell receptor beta chains below, sequenced in a study of vaccination effects on CD4 cells after COVID-19. Only in-frame clones appear in the TCRdb table, and some are missing; sequencing was by immunoSEQ multiplex PCR. The table has 47,000 or so clones, around 70% seen once. These receptors' antigens are unknown. Once cultured for more than nine days, the cells underwent separation to obtain CD4+ T cells. The participants, recipients of two vaccine doses, got either BNT162b2 or mRNA-1273. The input for sequencing was CD4+ T cells from PBMCs cultured without peptide, taken after COVID-19 vaccination. These receptors were obtained from a human donor who received a COVID-19 vaccine.

In this sample, this clone turned up once. The rearrangement joins TRBV6-4 to TRBJ2-1, with TRBD1 matching over 11 bases. CDR1 and CDR2 (germline): MRHNA, SNTAGT. V dropped 6 bases and J dropped 3; count of bases not matched to a gene: 7. This CDR3 spans 16 amino acids. The CDR3 nucleotides read TGTGCCAGCAGCGCCCGGACAGGGGGCGGCTACAATGAGCAGTTCTTC. It encodes CASSARTGGGYNEQFF.

This rearrangement joins TRBV28 to TRBJ1-3; D not resolved. CDR1 and CDR2 (germline): MDHEN, SYDVKM. CDR3 size: 15 residues. Trimming stripped 4 bases from V and 3 bases from J, with 13 bases between. The CDR3, as DNA: TGTGCCAGCAGTTCCATGCTCGGCGGTGGAAACACCATATATTTT. Translating gives CASSSMLGGGNTIYF. The variable domain in full, with the rest retrieved from reference TRBV28 and TRBJ1-3, is DVKVTQSSRYLVKRTGEKVFLECVQDMDHENMFWYRQDPGLGLRLIYFSYDVKMKEKGDIPEGYSVSREKKERFSLILESASTNQTSMYLCASSSMLGGGNTIYFGEGSWLTVV.

The chain recombines TRBV6-5 with TRBJ2-1, with D possibly TRBD1 on 6 matching bases. V was shortened by 0 bases and J by 15 bases, with 15 bases between the two germline ends. This CDR3 is 13 amino acids long. Per the germline V gene, CDR1 is MNHEY and CDR2 is SVGAGI. Written as DNA, the CDR3 is TGTGCCAGCAGTTACTCAAACAGGGAATGGCCGTTCTTC. It specifies CASSYSNREWPFF.

This chain connects TRBV10-3 to TRBJ2-1, with 8 bases lining up with TRBD2. CDR1 ENHRY and CDR2 SYGVKD come from the germline V gene. V dropped 9 bases and J dropped 0; count of bases not matched to a gene: 7. The length of the CDR3 is 15 residues. The CDR3 loop is CAIQAGVDSYNEQFF. CDR3 DNA: TGTGCCATTCAAGCGGGAGTCGACTCCTACAATGAGCAGTTCTTC.

This clone was detected only a few times. The chain employs TRBV6-2 or TRBV6-3 and TRBJ2-5, with 10 bases fitting TRBD1. Per the germline V gene, CDR1 is MNHEY and CDR2 is SVGEGT. V lost 5 bases, J lost 5 bases, and 8 bases stayed unmatched. The CDR3 has 15 amino acids. The CDR3 nucleotides are TGTGCCAGCAGTACCCGGGACAGGGGACGGGAGACCCAGTACTTC. It encodes CASSTRDRGRETQYF.

This chain uses TRBV20-1 with TRBJ2-7; 8 bases match TRBD1. Losses at the gene ends were 6 bases for V and 3 bases for J; bases not matched to a gene: 13. CDR3 length: 15 amino acids. Per the germline V gene, CDR1 is DFQATT and CDR2 is SNEGSKA (reference sequence). The CDR3 spells CSASRTTGGSYEQYF. CDR3 sequence (DNA): TGCAGTGCGAGTCGAACCACAGGGGGAAGCTACGAGCAGTACTTC.

The rearrangement joins TRBV5-1 to TRBJ2-7, with TRBD2 identical over 8 bases. J was trimmed by 3 bases and V by 4 bases; bases with no gene match: 9. In germline, CDR1 is SGHRS, CDR2 YFSETQ. This CDR3 comprises 15 residues. CDR3: CASSLTSGENYEQYF. The CDR3 DNA is TGCGCCAGCAGCCTAACTAGCGGAGAGAACTACGAGCAGTACTTC.

The rearrangement joins TRBV3-1 (or the pseudogene TRBV3-2) to TRBJ2-5, with D perhaps TRBD2 (6 bases). The V gene lost 4 bases and the J gene lost 4 bases, with 13 bases spanning the gap. This CDR3 has 14 amino acids. Germline CDR1 reads LGHDT; CDR2 reads YNNKEL (reference sequence). The CDR3 here is CASSPTSRGETQYF. The CDR3 DNA reads as TGTGCCAGCAGCCCGACTAGTCGGGGAGAGACCCAGTACTTC.

The chain couples TRBV3-1 (or the pseudogene TRBV3-2) to TRBJ1-1; D not certain. V was trimmed by 3 bases and J by 1 base, leaving 3 bases between them. There are 12 residues in the CDR3. Looked up from germline, CDR1 is LGHDT and CDR2 is YNNKEL (reference sequence). This chain's CDR3 is CASSQGNTEAFF. The CDR3 bases are TGTGCCAGCAGCCAGGGGAACACTGAAGCTTTCTTT.

The rearrangement joins TRBV2 to TRBJ2-2, with 11 nucleotides matching TRBD2. Germline CDR1 SNHLY, CDR2 FYNNEI. CDR3 length equals 13 residues. Trimming at V came to 10 bases and at J to 7 bases, leaving 5 bases not matched to a gene. Here the CDR3 reads CATETSGNGELFF. CDR3 bases: TGTGCCACCGAGACTAGCGGGAACGGGGAGCTGTTTTTT.

The chain has TRBV29-1 and TRBJ1-3; a weak D match, TRBD1 (6 bases). V was clipped by 4 bases and J by 3 bases, with 13 bases between them. Germline CDR1 and CDR2: SQVTM and ANQGSEA. The length of the CDR3 is 14 residues. The CDR3 nucleotides are TGCAGCGTTGCTACAGGGTCAGTTGGAAACACCATATATTTT. Amino acids: CSVATGSVGNTIYF.

V is TRBV18 and J is TRBJ1-2, with TRBD1 matching 9 bases. This CDR3 region has 15 residues. Germline V gene sequence: CDR1 KGHSH, CDR2 LQKENI. The junction had 9 bases not matched to a gene; V was cut back by 6 bases and J by 4 bases. The CDR3 spells CASSQDRGVSYGYTF. The CDR3 coding sequence is TGTGCCAGCTCCCAGGACAGGGGTGTGAGCTATGGCTACACCTTC.

This clone was picked up a small number of times. The V gene is TRBV10-1, the J gene TRBJ2-6, with D hard to call. V lost 4 bases and J lost 0, with 4 bases in between. In germline, CDR1 is WNHNN, CDR2 SYGVQD (reference sequence). The CDR3 spans 14 residues. The DNA for the CDR3 is TGCGCCAGCAGTGTTCTCTCTGGGGCCAACGTCCTGACTTTC. It encodes CASSVLSGANVLTF.